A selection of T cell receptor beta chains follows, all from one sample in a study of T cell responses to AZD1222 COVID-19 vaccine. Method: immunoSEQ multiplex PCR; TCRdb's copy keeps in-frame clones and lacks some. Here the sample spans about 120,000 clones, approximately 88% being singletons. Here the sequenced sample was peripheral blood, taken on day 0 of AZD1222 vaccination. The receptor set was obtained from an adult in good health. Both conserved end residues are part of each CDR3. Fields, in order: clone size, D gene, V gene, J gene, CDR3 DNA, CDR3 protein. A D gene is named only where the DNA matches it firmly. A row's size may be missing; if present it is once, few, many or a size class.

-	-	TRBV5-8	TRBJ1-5	TGTGCCAGCAGCTTGCTGGGACTTCAGCCCCAGCATTTT	CASSLLGLQPQHF
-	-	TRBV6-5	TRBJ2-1	TGTGCCAGCTCCTTGCAGGGGTACTACAATGAGCAGTTCTTC	CASSLQGYYNEQFF
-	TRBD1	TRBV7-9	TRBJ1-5	TGTGCCAGCAGCTTAGGGGACAGGGGACGCAATCAGCCCCAGCATTTT	CASSLGDRGRNQPQHF
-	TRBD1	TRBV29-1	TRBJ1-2	TGCAGCGTTGTATTTCCGGGACAGGGGCTAGCTAACTATGGCTACACCTTC	CSVVFPGQGLANYGYTF
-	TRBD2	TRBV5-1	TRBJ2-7	TGCGCCAGCAGCACAGGACTAGCGGGTTCCTACGAGCAGTACTTC	CASSTGLAGSYEQYF
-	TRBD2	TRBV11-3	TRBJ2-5	TGTGCCAGCAGCTTAGGTAGCGGGGTGGAGACCCAGTACTTC	CASSLGSGVETQYF
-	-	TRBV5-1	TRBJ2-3	TGCGCCAGCAGCTTGGCAGCAAGTTTCGGAGATACGCAGTATTTT	CASSLAASFGDTQYF
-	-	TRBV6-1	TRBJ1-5	TGTGCCAGCAGTGAGGGGACCTCGGGAAGCAATCAGCCCCAGCATTTT	CASSEGTSGSNQPQHF
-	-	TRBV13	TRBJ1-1	TGTGCCAGCAGCTTAGGGGTAACTGAAGCTTTCTTT	CASSLGVTEAFF
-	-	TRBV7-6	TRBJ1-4	TGTGCCAGCAGCCAGGGGAGGGCTAAGTCGGTGAATGAAAAACTGTTTTTT	CASSQGRAKSVNEKLFF
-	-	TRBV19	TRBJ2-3	TGTGCCAGTAGTAAAACTAGGCGGGATACGCAGTATTTT	CASSKTRRDTQYF
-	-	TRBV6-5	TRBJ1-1	TGTGCCAGCAGTATAGTAGGGGAAACTGAAGCTTTCTTT	CASSIVGETEAFF
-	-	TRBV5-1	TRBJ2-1	TGCGCCAGCAGCTTCGAGGGGGATGAGCAGTTCTTC	CASSFEGDEQFF
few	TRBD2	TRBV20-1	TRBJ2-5	TGCAGTGCTAGTGGCCGGACTAGGTCTGCAGAGACCCAGTACTTC	CSASGRTRSAETQYF
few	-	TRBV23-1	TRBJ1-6	TGCGCCAGCAGTCAAGGGGGCTTGATCTATTCACCCCTCCACTTT	CASSQGGLIYSPLHF
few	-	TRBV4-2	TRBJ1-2	TGTGCCGCTCGGTGGCGTCGGGTTAACTATGGCTACACCTTC	CAARWRRVNYGYTF
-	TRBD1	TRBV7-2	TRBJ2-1	TGTGCCAGCAGCACCTATAGGGGGCGTCAGAACTACAATGAGCAGTTCTTC	CASSTYRGRQNYNEQFF
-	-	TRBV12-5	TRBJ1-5	TGTGCTAGTGCCACAAATCAGCCCCAGCATTTT	CASATNQPQHF
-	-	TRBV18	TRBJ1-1	TGTGCCAGCTCACCTCTTGAGGGTTTGCTCGCTGAAGCTTTCTTT	CASSPLEGLLAEAFF
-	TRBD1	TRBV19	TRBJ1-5	TGTGCCAGTAGTATAAGAGGAGGGGGCCTTAGTCAGCCCCAGCATTTT	CASSIRGGGLSQPQHF
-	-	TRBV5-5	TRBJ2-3	TGTGCCAGCAGCGATGGACATCCAGCAGATACGCAGTATTTT	CASSDGHPADTQYF
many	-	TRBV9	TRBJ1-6	TGTGCCAGCAGCGTAGGTTTTCAAAATTCACCCCTCCACTTT	CASSVGFQNSPLHF
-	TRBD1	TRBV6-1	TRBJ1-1	TGTGCCAGCAGTGAAGAGGGACAGGGGGTCGCTGAAGCTTTCTTT	CASSEEGQGVAEAFF
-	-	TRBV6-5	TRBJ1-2	TGTGCCAGCAGTTACTCGACAGAGCGCTATGGCTACACCTTC	CASSYSTERYGYTF
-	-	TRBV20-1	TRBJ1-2	TGCAGTGCTAGTCCCTTTACCAACTATGGCTACACCTTC	CSASPFTNYGYTF
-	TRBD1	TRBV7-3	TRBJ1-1	TGTGCCAGCAGCTTAACGGGACAGCGAAACACTGAAGCTTTCTTT	CASSLTGQRNTEAFF
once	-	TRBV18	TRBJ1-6	TGTGCCAGCTCACCACAGGGGACTCCAAATTCACCCCTCCACTTT	CASSPQGTPNSPLHF
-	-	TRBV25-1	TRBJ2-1	TGTGCCAGCAGAAGACATAATGGGGACAATGAGCAGTTCTTC	CASRRHNGDNEQFF
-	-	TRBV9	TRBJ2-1	TGTGCCAGCAGCGTAGGTAGCGGTTCCTACAATGAGCAGTTCTTC	CASSVGSGSYNEQFF
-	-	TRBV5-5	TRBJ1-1	TGTGCCAGCAGCCCGATCACGGGATACACTGAAGCTTTCTTT	CASSPITGYTEAFF
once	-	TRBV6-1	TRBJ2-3	TGTGCCAGCAGTGAGATTAGGGGGAGCACAGATACGCAGTATTTT	CASSEIRGSTDTQYF
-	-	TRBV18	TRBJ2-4	TGTGCCAGCTCACCACCCGGCCGCGTAGCCAAAAACATTCAGTACTTC	CASSPPGRVAKNIQYF
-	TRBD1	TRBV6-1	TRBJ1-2	TGTGCCAGCAGTGAAGGGGACAGGGTTAACTATGGCTACACCTTC	CASSEGDRVNYGYTF
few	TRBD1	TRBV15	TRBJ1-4	TGTGCCACCAGCTCCCGACAGGGGGCGAAGGAAAAACTGTTTTTT	CATSSRQGAKEKLFF
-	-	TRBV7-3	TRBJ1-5	TGTGCCAGCAGCCCACAGGGTCAGGGCCCCCAGCATTTT	CASSPQGQGPQHF
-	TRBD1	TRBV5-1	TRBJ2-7	TGCGCCAGCAGCTGGGGACAGGGGAGTGACCCGGGGCAGTACTTC	CASSWGQGSDPGQYF
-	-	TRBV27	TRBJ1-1	TGTGCCAGCAGTTTATGGCAGGCGAACACTGAAGCTTTCTTT	CASSLWQANTEAFF
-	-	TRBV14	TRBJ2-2	TGTGCCAGCAGCCAGACAGGACGGGGGGCGCCGGGCACCGGGGAGCTGTTTTTT	CASSQTGRGAPGTGELFF
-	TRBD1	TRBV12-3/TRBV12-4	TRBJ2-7	TGTGCCAGTGTACAGGGGGCAGGTGAGCAGTACTTC	CASVQGAGEQYF
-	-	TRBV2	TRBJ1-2	TGTGCCAGCAGTGAGGAGGGAATGGGCTATGGCTACACCTTC	CASSEEGMGYGYTF
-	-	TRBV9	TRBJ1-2	TGTGCCAGCAGCGCCTCGGGGGGGGCCGGAGGCTACACCTTC	CASSASGGAGGYTF
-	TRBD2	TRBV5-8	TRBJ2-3	TGTGCCAGCAGCTTAGCGGGGCCGAGCACAGATACGCAGTATTTT	CASSLAGPSTDTQYF
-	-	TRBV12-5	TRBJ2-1	TGTGCTAGTGGTTTGGTAGGGTTGGGGGTGTCCTCCTACAATGAGCAGTTCTTC	CASGLVGLGVSSYNEQFF
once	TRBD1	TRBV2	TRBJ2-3	TGTGCCAGCAGACTGTCAGGGGGCGGTTTTGATACGCAGTATTTT	CASRLSGGGFDTQYF
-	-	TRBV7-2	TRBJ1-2	TGTGCCAGCAGCTTAGTGGGTACGACAGCTAACTATGGCTACACCTTC	CASSLVGTTANYGYTF